The clone carrying this T cell receptor beta chain was counted many times. The antigen is undetermined. This sample was included in a study of lung T cells in sarcoidosis with Löfgren's syndrome. Study information: CD4+ T cells build up in sarcoidosis bronchoalveolar lavage fluid. Analyses focused on Löfgren's syndrome patients. Study-wide points: Löfgren's syndrome patients reportedly showed greatest TRAV12-1 and TRBV2 expansion versus controls. Shared TRAV12-1 and TRBV2 CDR3 motifs across Löfgren's syndrome patients reportedly suggested public CD4+ TCRs.

Germline assignment: CDR1 SGHRS and CDR2 YFSETQ. The ends were cut back, 2 bases at V and 1 base at J, with 11 bases in the middle. CDR3 size: 15 residues. TCRdb re-derived calls from the reads in MiXCR, one entry per CDR3 protein. The sample contains 15,000 to 20,000 distinct CDR3 sequences, 20% to 25% of which appear only once. The sequence came from a human donor with sarcoidosis (Löfgren's syndrome or another form), or a control subject (not recorded which). This rearrangement joins TRBV5-1 to TRBJ2-3; the D gene is possibly TRBD2 (6 bases). Sequencing input: CD4+ T cells from PBMCs. The CDR3 region has the DNA TGCGCCAGCAGCTTCGGGACTCCTCGCACAGATACGCAGTATTTT. It codes for CASSFGTPRTDTQYF.